Each of the 3 T cell receptor beta chains below was sequenced from the same sample in a study of blood T cell repertoires in COVID-19. Generated by immunoSEQ multiplex PCR, the TCRdb table keeps only in-frame clones and is missing some. This table has about 260,000 clones, about 80% appearing once. The sample taken for sequencing was PBMCs or T cells enriched from blood (not recorded which). These receptors were obtained from a man aged 25 to 40 with acute COVID-19.

The chain uses TRBV5-5 and TRBJ2-5, with D hard to call. Germline values: CDR1 SGHKS, CDR2 YYEKEE (reference sequence). Trimming pared 0 bases from V and 5 bases from J, leaving 11 bases between. CDR3 length equals 14 residues. The CDR3 bases are TGTGCCAGCAGCTTGGACATACGAAGTGAGACCCAGTACTTC. Protein: CASSLDIRSETQYF. Complete variable domain (other parts from reference TRBV5-5 and TRBJ2-5): DAGVTQSPTHLIKTRGQQVTLRCSPISGHKSVSWYQQVLGQGPQFIFQYYEKEERGRGNFPDRFSARQFPNYSSELNVNALLLGDSALYLCASSLDIRSETQYFGPGTRLLVL.

The genes are TRBV7-2 and TRBJ2-5; 7 bases fit TRBD1. This CDR3 has 15 residues. The V gene end was trimmed by 6 bases and the J gene end by 2 bases; junction bases not matched to a gene: 9. The germline gives CDR1 SGHTA, CDR2 FQGNSA. The CDR3 reads CASRTRGQPQETQYF. The DNA for the CDR3 is TGTGCCAGCAGAACTAGGGGACAGCCACAAGAGACCCAGTACTTC.

V is TRBV12-3 or TRBV12-4 and J is TRBJ2-1; 11 bases align to TRBD2. Trimming removed 3 bases from V and 16 bases from J; junction bases left unmatched: 5. CDR3 length: 12 amino acids. The CDR3 here is CASSLIAGGEFF. The CDR3 DNA is TGTGCCAGCAGTTTGATAGCGGGGGGGGAATTCTTC.